The source of this TCR beta chain is a study of CD8 T cells in Susac syndrome (dated by TCRdb to between 2019 and 2020). As for the study more broadly: The study used repertoire sequencing to test whether antigen drove CD8+ T cell activation and differentiation in Susac syndrome. The study compared CD8+ T cell repertoire clonality among 12 healthy donors, about 14 Susac syndrome patients and roughly 15 multiple sclerosis patients.

CDR1 and CDR2 are read off the germline V gene (reference sequence) as SEHNR and FQNEAQ. The CDR3 covers 17 residues, taking in both the cysteine and the phenylalanine. The entry retains the CDR3 DNA only, 51 bases that are in frame from base 1. A distance of 22 bases separates the germline ends of V and J, which lose 4 bases and 3 bases respectively. Peripheral blood CD8+ and CD4+ T cells from healthy donors, Susac syndrome patients and multiple sclerosis patients were profiled using high-throughput TCR beta sequencing. Treatment-naive patients with stable or active relapsing-remitting disease fulfilling revised McDonald criteria were used as multiple sclerosis controls. Bulk CD8+ and CD4+ T cells were purified magnetically by negative isolation, whereas CD8+ TEMRA cells were enriched by FACS. Blood was collected in EDTA tubes and processed within 24 hours, with PBMCs isolated through density gradient centrifugation. PBMCs intended for TCR sequencing were cryopreserved in liquid nitrogen and were subsequently thawed in a 37 degrees C water bath. The sorted or isolated CD4+, CD8+ and CD8+ TEMRA cells reached a purity of at least 90%.

RNA was extracted using the RNeasy kit, and about 0.45 to 1 ug of the RNA was reverse transcribed with random hexamers. The immunoSEQ multiplex PCR assay, which covers 54 Vbeta and 13 Jbeta segments, was used to amplify TCR beta CDR3 regions. To correct PCR amplification bias, a synthetic template baseline was used for both primer optimization and computational correction. The source study handled its data this way. Reads were annotated to V, D and J genes according to IMGT and were analyzed with immunoSEQ Analyzer, with only productive sequences retained. To calculate clonality, Shannon entropy was normalized by log2 of the number of productive unique sequences and then subtracted from one. For each patient and control, public and private clones were evaluated within the 100 most prevalent clones. Susac-specific clones were defined as absent from healthy and MS cohorts, 800 to 1,200 published viral clones and other ImmuneACCESS disease sequences. Clones were called with MiXCR by TCRdb after fastp trimmed the public reads at Q25, and only in-frame beta chains were retained. Rows merge per CDR3 protein into single entries with the most common DNA and genes. In this record, the V and J calls reflect TCRdb's handling and not the investigators' own analysis. This sample comprises some 300,000 distinct CDR3 sequences, approximately 85% of them detected only once. 0.2% to 0.25% of the sample goes to the ten largest clones.

Concerning this clonotype itself: Its antigen is still unknown. The input lacks base qualities; no much larger clone sits a single base away.

Study-wide findings and limitations: The study acknowledged that relatively few individuals were included in the TCR sequencing and HLA analysis.

This sequence was found in a human donor with multiple sclerosis. This chain joins TRBV7-9 to TRBJ2-7, with the D segment possibly TRBD1 or TRBD2, each aligning over 5 bases. Sequences were obtained from CD8+ T cells from PBMCs. The CDR3 sequence is CASSYPPAGTPDYEQYF. The DNA reads TGTGCCAGCAGCTATCCACCAGCCGGGACCCCGGACTACGAGCAGTACTTC.